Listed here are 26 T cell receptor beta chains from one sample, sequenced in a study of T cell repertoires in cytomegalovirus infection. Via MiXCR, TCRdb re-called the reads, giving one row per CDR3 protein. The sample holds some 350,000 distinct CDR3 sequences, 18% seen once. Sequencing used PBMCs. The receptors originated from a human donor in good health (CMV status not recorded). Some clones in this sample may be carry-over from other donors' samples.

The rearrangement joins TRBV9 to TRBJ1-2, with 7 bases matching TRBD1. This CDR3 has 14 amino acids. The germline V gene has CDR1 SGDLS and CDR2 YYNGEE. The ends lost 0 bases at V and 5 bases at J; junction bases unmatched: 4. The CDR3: CASSVGTGDYGYTF. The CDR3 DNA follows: TGTGCCAGCAGCGTAGGGACAGGAGATTATGGCTACACCTTC.

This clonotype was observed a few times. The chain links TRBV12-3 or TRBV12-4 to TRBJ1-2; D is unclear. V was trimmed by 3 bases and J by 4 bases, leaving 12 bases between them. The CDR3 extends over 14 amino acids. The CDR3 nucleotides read TGTGCCAGCAGTTTTGGCGGGATGGGCTATGGCTACACCTTC. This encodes CASSFGGMGYGYTF.

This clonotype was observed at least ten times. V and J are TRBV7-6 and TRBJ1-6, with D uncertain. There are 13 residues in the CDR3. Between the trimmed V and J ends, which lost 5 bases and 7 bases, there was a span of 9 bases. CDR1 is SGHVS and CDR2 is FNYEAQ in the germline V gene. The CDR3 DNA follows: TGTGCCAGCAGCCGAGGGATAAATTCACCCCTCCACTTT. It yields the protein CASSRGINSPLHF.

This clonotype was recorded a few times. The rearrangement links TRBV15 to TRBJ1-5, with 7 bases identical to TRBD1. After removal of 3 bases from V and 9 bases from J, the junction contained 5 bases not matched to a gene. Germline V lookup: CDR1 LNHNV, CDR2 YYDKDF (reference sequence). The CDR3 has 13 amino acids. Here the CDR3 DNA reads TGTGCCACCAGCAGGCCTCAGGGGGGGCCCCAGCATTTT. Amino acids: CATSRPQGGPQHF.

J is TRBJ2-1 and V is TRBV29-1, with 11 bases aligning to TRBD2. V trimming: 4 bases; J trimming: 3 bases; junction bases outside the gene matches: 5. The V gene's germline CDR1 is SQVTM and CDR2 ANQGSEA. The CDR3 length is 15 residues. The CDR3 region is CSVVRGTSGYNEQFF. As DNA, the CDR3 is TGCAGCGTTGTGAGGGGGACTAGCGGCTACAATGAGCAGTTCTTC.

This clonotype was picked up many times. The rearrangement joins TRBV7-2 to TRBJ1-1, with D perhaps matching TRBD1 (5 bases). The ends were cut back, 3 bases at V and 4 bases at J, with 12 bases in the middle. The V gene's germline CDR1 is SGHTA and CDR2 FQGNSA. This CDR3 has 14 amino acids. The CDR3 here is CASSFKIGVTEAFF. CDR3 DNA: TGTGCCAGCAGCTTTAAAATAGGGGTCACTGAAGCTTTCTTT.

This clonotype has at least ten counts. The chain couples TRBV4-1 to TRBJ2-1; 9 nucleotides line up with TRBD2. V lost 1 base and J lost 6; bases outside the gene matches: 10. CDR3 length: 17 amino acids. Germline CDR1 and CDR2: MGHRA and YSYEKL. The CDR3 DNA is TGCGCCAGCAGCCAAGTGGGGTTAGCGGGAGTGGGCAATGAGCAGTTCTTC. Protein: CASSQVGLAGVGNEQFF.

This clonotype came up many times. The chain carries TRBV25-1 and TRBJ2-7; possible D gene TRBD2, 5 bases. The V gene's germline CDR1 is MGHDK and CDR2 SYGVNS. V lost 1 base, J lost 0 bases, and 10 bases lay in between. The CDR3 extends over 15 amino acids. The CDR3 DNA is TGTGCCAGCAGTGAATTGTGGGAGAGCTCCTACGAGCAGTACTTC. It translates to CASSELWESSYEQYF.

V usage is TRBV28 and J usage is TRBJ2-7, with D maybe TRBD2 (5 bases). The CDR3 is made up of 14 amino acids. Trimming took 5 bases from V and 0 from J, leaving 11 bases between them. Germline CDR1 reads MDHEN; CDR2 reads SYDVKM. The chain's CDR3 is CASSPTGDSYEQYF. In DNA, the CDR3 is TGTGCCAGCAGTCCCACCGGGGACTCCTACGAGCAGTACTTC.

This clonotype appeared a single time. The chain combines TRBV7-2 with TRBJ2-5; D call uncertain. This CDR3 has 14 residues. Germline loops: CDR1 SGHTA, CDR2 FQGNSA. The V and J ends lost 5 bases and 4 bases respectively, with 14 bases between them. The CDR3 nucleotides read TGTGCCAGCAGCCCCCGGGCCCACCGAGAGACCCAGTACTTC. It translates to CASSPRAHRETQYF.

This CDR3 reads CASRWDHQETQYF. The CDR3 nucleotides are TGTGCCAGCAGGTGGGACCACCAAGAGACCCAGTACTTC. The genes are TRBV5-4 and TRBJ2-5; D may be TRBD1 or TRBD2 (5 bases each). Germline values: CDR1 SGHNT, CDR2 YYREEE (reference sequence). The V gene lost 5 bases and the J gene lost 0 bases, with 8 bases spanning the gap. The CDR3 totals 13 residues.

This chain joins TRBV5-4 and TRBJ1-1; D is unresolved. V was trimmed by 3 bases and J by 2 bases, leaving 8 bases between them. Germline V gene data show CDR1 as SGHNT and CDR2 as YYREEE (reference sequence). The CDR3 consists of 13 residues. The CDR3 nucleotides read TGTGCCAGCAGCTATGACAAAAACACTGAAGCTTTCTTT. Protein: CASSYDKNTEAFF.

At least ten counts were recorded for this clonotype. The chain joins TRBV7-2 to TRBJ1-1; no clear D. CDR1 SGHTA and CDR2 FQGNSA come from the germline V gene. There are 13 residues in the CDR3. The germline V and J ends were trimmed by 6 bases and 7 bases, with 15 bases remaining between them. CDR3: CASRGQPTGEAFF. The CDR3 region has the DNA TGTGCCAGCAGAGGGCAGCCGACCGGTGAAGCTTTCTTT.

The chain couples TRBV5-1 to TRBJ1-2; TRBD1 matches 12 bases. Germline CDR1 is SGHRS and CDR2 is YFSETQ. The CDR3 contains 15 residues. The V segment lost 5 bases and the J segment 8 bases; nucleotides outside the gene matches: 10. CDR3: CASRGVGQGAKGYTF. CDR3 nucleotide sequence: TGCGCCAGCAGGGGAGTGGGACAGGGGGCAAAAGGCTACACCTTC.

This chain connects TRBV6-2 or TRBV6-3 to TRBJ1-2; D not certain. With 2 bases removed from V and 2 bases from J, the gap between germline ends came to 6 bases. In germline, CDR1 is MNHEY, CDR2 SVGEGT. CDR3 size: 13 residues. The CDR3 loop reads CASSYHSNYGYTF. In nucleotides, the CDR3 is TGTGCCAGCAGTTACCATTCCAACTATGGCTACACCTTC.

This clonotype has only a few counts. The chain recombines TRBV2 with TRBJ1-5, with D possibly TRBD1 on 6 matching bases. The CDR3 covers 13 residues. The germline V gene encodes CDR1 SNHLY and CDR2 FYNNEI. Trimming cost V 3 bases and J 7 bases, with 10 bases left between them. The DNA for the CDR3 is TGTGCCAGCAGTGACCTCAGGGGCCAGCCCCAGCATTTT. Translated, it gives CASSDLRGQPQHF.

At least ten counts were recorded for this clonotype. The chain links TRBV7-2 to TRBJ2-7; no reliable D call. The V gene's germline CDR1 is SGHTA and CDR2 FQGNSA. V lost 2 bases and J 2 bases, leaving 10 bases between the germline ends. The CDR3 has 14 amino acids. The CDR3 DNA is TGTGCCAGCAGCTTAACATTGGAGCCCTACGAGCAGTACTTC. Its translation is CASSLTLEPYEQYF.

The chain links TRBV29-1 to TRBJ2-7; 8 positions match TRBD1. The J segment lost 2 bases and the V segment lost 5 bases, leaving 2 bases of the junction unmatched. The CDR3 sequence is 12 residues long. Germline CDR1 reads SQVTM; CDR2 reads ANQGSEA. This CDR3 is CSVTTGAYEQYF. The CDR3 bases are TGCAGCGTTACGACAGGGGCCTACGAGCAGTACTTC.

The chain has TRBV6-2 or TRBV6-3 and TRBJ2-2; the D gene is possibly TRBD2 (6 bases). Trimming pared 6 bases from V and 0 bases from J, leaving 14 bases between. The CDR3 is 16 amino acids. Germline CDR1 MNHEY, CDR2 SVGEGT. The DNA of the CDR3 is TGTGCCAGCAGCTTCGGACTATCCGCGAACACCGGGGAGCTGTTTTTT. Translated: CASSFGLSANTGELFF.

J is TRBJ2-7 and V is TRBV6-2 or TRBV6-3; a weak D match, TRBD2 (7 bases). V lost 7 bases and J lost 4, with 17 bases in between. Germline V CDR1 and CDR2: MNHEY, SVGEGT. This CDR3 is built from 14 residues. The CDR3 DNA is TGTGCCAGCACCGGAACAGGGAGGGGGTACGAGCAGTACTTC. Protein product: CASTGTGRGYEQYF.

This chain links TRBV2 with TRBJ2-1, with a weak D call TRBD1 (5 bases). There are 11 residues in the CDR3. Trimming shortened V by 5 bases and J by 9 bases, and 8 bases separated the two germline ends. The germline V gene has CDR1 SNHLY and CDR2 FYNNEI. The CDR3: CASSTGFEQFF. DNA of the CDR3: TGTGCCAGCAGTACAGGTTTTGAGCAGTTCTTC. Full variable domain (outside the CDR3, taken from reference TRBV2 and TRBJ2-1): EPEVTQTPSHQVTQMGQEVILRCVPISNHLYFYWYRQILGQKVEFLVSFYNNEISEKSEIFDDQFSVERPDGSNFTLKIRSTKLEDSAMYFCASSTGFEQFFGPGTRLTVL.

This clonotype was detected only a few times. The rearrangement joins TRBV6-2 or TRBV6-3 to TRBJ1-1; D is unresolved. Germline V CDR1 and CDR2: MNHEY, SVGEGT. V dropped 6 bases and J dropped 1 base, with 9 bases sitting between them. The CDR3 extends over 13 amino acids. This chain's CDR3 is CASRREENTEAFF. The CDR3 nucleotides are TGTGCCAGCAGAAGGGAGGAGAACACTGAAGCTTTCTTT.

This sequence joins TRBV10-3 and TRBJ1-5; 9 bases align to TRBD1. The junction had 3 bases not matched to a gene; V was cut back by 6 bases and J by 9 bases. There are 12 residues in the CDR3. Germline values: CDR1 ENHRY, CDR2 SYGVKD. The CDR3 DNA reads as TGTGCCATCAGAGGACAGGGGACGCCCCAGCATTTT. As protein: CAIRGQGTPQHF.

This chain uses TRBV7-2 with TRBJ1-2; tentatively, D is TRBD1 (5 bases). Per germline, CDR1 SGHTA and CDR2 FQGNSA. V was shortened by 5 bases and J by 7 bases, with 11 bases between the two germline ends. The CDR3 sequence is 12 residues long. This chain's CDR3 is CASSPRGTGYTF. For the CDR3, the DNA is TGTGCCAGCAGCCCCCGGGGGACTGGCTACACCTTC.

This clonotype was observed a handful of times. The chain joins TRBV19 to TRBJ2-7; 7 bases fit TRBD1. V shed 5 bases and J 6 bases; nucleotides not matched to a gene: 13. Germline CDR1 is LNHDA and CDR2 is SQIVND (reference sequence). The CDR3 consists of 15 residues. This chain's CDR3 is CASSRQGPFGGEQYF. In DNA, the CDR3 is TGTGCCAGTAGTCGACAGGGCCCGTTTGGTGGCGAGCAGTACTTC. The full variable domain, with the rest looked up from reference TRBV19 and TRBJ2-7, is DGGITQSPKYLFRKEGQNVTLSCEQNLNHDAMYWYRQDPGQGLRLIYYSQIVNDFQKGDIAEGYSVSREKKESFPLTVTSAQKNPTAFYLCASSRQGPFGGEQYFGPGTRLTVT.

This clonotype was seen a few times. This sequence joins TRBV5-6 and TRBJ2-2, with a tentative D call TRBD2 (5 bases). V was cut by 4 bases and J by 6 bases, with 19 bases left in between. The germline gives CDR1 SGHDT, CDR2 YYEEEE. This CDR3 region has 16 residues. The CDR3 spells CASSVPDFRSAGELFF. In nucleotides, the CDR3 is TGTGCCAGCAGCGTACCGGACTTCCGATCCGCCGGGGAGCTGTTTTTT.